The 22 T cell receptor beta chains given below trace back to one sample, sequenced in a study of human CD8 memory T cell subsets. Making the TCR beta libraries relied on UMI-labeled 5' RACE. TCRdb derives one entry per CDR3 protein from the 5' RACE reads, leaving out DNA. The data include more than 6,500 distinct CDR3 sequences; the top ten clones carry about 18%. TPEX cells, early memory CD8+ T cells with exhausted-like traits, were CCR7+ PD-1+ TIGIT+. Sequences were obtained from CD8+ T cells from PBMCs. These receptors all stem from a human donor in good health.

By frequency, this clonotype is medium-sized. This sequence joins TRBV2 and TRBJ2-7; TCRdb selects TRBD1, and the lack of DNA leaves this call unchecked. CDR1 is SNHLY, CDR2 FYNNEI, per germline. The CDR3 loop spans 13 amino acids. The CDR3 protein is CASDWTPGSEQYF.

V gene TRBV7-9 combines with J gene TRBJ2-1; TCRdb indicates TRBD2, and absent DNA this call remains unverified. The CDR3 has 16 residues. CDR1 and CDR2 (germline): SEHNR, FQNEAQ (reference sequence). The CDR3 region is CASSPLVGLAGDEQFF. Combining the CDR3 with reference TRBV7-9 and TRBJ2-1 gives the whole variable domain DTGVSQNPRHKITKRGQNVTFRCDPISEHNRLYWYRQTLGQGPEFLTYFQNEAQLEKSRLLSDRFSAERPKGSFSTLEIQRTEQGDSAMYLCASSPLVGLAGDEQFFGPGTRLTVL.

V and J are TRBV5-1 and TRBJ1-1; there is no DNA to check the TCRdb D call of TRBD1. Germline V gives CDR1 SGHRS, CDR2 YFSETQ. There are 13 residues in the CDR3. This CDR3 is CASSLAPGAEAFF.

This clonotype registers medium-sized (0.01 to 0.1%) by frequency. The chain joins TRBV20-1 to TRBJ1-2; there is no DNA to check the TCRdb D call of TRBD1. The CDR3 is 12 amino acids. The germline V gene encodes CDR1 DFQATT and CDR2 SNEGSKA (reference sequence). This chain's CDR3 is CSARGDTGLETF.

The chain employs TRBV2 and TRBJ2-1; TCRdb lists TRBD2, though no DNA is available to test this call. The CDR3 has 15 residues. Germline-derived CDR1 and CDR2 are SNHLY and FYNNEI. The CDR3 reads CASSGSAGGWYEQFF.

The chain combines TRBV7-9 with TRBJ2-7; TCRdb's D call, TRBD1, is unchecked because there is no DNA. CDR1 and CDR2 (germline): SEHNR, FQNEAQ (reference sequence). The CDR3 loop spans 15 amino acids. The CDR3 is CASSSTNTPPGEQYF.

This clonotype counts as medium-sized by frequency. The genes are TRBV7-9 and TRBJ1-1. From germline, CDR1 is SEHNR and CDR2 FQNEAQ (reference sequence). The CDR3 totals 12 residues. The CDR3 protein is CASSSPVTEAFF.

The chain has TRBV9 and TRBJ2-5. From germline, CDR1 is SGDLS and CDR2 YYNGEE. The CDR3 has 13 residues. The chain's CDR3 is CASSVSDGETQYF.

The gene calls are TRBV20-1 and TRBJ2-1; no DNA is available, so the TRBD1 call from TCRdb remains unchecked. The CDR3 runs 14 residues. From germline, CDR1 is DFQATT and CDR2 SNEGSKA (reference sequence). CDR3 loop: CSACPLWTNNEQFF.

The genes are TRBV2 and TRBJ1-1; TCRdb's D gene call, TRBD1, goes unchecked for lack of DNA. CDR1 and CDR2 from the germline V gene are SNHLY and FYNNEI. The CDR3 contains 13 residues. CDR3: CACTSGGSPEAFF.

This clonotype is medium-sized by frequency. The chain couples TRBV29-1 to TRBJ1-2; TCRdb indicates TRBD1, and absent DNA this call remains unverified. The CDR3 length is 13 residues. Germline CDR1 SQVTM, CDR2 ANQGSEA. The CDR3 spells CSVGTGDNYGYTF.

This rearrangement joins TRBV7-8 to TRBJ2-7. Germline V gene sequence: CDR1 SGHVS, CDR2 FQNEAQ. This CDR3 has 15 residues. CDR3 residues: CASSYLLGSSYEQYF.

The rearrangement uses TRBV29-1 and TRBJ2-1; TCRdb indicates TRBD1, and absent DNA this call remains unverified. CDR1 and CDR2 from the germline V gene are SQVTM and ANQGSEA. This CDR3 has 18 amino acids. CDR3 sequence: CSVDGVAGAPSSYNEQFF.

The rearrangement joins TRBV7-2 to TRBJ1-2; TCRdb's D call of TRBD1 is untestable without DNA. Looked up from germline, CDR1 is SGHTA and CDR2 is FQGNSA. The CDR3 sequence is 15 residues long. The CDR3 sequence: CASSLGQGAFYGYTF.

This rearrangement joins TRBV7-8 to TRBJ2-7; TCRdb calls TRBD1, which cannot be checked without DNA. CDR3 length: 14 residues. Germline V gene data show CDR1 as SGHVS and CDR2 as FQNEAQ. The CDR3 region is CASSADRVGYEQYF.

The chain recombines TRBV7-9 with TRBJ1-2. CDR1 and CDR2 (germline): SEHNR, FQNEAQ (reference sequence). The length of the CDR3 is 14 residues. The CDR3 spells CASSPSAGNYGYTF.

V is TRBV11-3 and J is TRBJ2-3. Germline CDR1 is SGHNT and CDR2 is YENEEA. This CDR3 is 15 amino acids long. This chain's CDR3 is CASSFVQDGTDTQYF.

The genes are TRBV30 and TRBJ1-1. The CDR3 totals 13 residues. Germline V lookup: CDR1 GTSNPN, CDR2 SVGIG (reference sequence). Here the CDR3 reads CAWSVWMNTEAFF.

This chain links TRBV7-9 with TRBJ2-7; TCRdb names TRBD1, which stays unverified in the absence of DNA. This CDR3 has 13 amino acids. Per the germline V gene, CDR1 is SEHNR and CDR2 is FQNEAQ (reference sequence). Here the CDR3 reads CASNDRQTYEQYF.

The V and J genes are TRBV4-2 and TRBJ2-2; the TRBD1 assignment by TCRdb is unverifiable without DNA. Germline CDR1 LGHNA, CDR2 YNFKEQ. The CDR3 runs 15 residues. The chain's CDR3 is CASSPHPQGDGELFF.

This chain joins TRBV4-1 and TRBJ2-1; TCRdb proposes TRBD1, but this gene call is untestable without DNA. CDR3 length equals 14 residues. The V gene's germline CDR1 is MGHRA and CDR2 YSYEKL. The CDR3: CASSPTGTHNEQFF.

The CDR3 region is CASSQARGQQETQYF. The chain recombines TRBV4-3 with TRBJ2-5; the D call from TCRdb, TRBD1, cannot be confirmed without DNA. CDR1 and CDR2 from the germline V gene are LGHNA and YSLEER. The CDR3 loop spans 15 amino acids.